This TCR beta chain came from a study of T-cell reconstitution after alpha-beta-depleted transplantation in children. Library preparation (for TCRbeta) was performed with unique molecular identifiers. TCRdb analysed the PCR reads with MiXCR anew, one entry per CDR3 protein. The table shows under 85,000 distinct CDR3 sequences, with 15% to 20% occurring only once. Overall study results and limits: The high TCRbeta diversity at day 60 in some patients came from surviving recipient T cells and thymic progenitors.

In regard to this clonotype: Its target is unknown.

CDR1 and CDR2 from the germline V gene are KGHDR and SFDVKD. The CDR3 runs 15 residues. V was shortened by 0 bases and J by 1 base, with 8 bases between the two germline ends. Sequenced material: PBMCs, mostly from graft donor cells, taken 360 days after TCRalphabeta/CD19-depleted stem cell transplant. The rearrangement joins TRBV24-1 to TRBJ2-5; possibly TRBD1 for D (6 bases). The TCR comes from a male patient aged 2 to 9 who had a stem cell transplant for acute lymphoblastic leukemia, so the T cells may come from the graft donor. CDR3 sequence reads: CATSDLEDSQETQYF. The CDR3 DNA follows: TGTGCCACCAGTGATTTGGAGGACAGCCAAGAGACCCAGTACTTC.